One sample yielded the 14 T cell receptor beta chains listed below, sequenced in a study of identical twins' blood T cells. One entry per CDR3 protein, called by TCRdb with MiXCR from the 5' RACE reads. This sample has 350,000 to 400,000 distinct CDR3 sequences; 25% to 35% occur once, and the top ten carry 5.5% to 6.5%. Sequencing was done on a sample of PBMCs. The receptor source for this set is a woman aged 18 to 49 in good health.

The V call is TRBV19, the J call TRBJ2-2; 9 bases line up with TRBD2. This CDR3 spans 13 amino acids. CDR1 and CDR2 (germline): LNHDA, SQIVND (reference sequence). The V and J ends lost 10 bases and 5 bases, in that order; junction bases with no gene match: 5. For the CDR3, the DNA is TGTGCCACCATAGCGGGGGCAACCGGGGAGCTGTTTTTT. Its protein product is CATIAGATGELFF.

This rearrangement joins TRBV20-1 to TRBJ2-3; D may be TRBD2 (6 bases). V shed 0 bases and J shed 5 bases, with 9 bases lying between them. This CDR3 comprises 13 residues. Germline assignment: CDR1 DFQATT and CDR2 SNEGSKA (reference sequence). DNA of the CDR3: TGCAGTGCTAGAGAACTAGCAAGAGATACGCAGTATTTT. Its protein product is CSARELARDTQYF.

This clonotype was detected ten times or more. This chain uses TRBV6-5 with TRBJ1-6; 7 bases are a match to TRBD1. The length of the CDR3 is 14 residues. V was clipped by 5 bases and J by 7 bases; unmatched bases: 5. The germline V gene has CDR1 MNHEY and CDR2 SVGAGI. The CDR3 loop reads CASSTGQKNSPLHF. CDR3 sequence (DNA): TGTGCCAGCAGTACGGGACAGAAGAATTCACCCCTCCACTTT.

The V gene is TRBV12-3 or TRBV12-4, the J gene TRBJ1-1; D may be TRBD1 (5 bases). Trimming shortened V by 4 bases and J by 3 bases, and 12 bases separated the two germline ends. The CDR3 extends over 14 amino acids. This CDR3 reads CASSSLGRDTEAFF. The CDR3 bases are TGTGCCAGCAGTTCCCTGGGGCGGGACACTGAAGCTTTCTTT.

The J gene is TRBJ1-6, the V gene TRBV27, with a weak D call TRBD1 (5 bases). Between the trimmed V and J ends, which lost 4 bases and 9 bases, there was a span of 10 bases. From germline, CDR1 is MNHEY and CDR2 SMNVEV (reference sequence). The CDR3 extends over 13 amino acids. The chain's CDR3 is CASSSRQISPLHF. The CDR3 nucleotides read TGTGCCAGCAGTTCGAGACAGATTTCACCCCTCCACTTT.

The gene calls are TRBV2 and TRBJ1-3; TRBD1 is a possible D gene (5 bases). The V end was cut by 7 bases, the J end by 8 bases, with 12 bases between. CDR3 length: 12 residues. The germline CDR1 and CDR2 sequences are SNHLY and FYNNEI. In DNA, the CDR3 is TGTGCCAGCAAGGGGCAGGGAGACACCATATATTTT. It translates to CASKGQGDTIYF.

This chain connects TRBV2 to TRBJ1-1, with D unresolved. Trimming shortened V by 11 bases and J by 4 bases, and 11 bases separated the two germline ends. This CDR3 is built from 11 residues. Per the germline V gene, CDR1 is SNHLY and CDR2 is FYNNEI. This chain's CDR3 is CALSKVTEAFF. The CDR3 bases are TGTGCCCTAAGTAAAGTCACTGAAGCTTTCTTT.

A few counts support this clonotype. This chain links TRBV4-1 with TRBJ1-5, with D unresolved. Germline V gives CDR1 MGHRA, CDR2 YSYEKL. The CDR3 spans 15 residues. Trimming removed 0 bases from V and 2 bases from J, with 8 bases in between. CDR3 sequence reads: CASSQDGSGNQPQHF. The CDR3 nucleotides are TGCGCCAGCAGCCAAGATGGGTCAGGCAATCAGCCCCAGCATTTT.

V is TRBV7-2 and J is TRBJ2-7, with unresolved D. Germline V gene lookup returns CDR1 SGHTA and CDR2 FQGNSA. The CDR3 extends over 14 amino acids. Trimming took 1 base from V and 2 from J, leaving 9 bases between them. CDR3 in DNA: TGTGCCAGCAGCTTAGTGGCCCAAACCTACGAGCAGTACTTC. Translated, it gives CASSLVAQTYEQYF.

The rearrangement links TRBV20-1 to TRBJ1-1, with 7 bases lining up with TRBD1. CDR1 and CDR2 (germline): DFQATT, SNEGSKA (reference sequence). The CDR3 covers 12 residues. Here the CDR3 reads CSSAQGDTEAFF. The CDR3 coding sequence is TGCAGCTCCGCCCAGGGGGACACTGAAGCTTTCTTT.

The chain joins TRBV20-1 to TRBJ2-2, with 16 bases aligning to TRBD2. Germline V gene sequence: CDR1 DFQATT, CDR2 SNEGSKA (reference sequence). V shed 1 base and J 1 base; nucleotides not matched to a gene: 3. The CDR3 runs 18 residues. The CDR3 coding sequence is TGCAGTGCTAGAGGGGGACTAGCGGGAGGGATGAACACCGGGGAGCTGTTTTTT. Translating gives CSARGGLAGGMNTGELFF.

The chain links TRBV15 to TRBJ1-3; D may be TRBD1 (5 bases). Germline CDR1 reads LNHNV; CDR2 reads YYDKDF (reference sequence). Trimming took off 1 base at V and 0 bases at J, with 10 bases between the two ends. The CDR3 loop spans 16 amino acids. The CDR3 is CATSRGGTPSGNTIYF. The CDR3 region has the DNA TGTGCCACCAGCAGAGGCGGGACCCCCTCTGGAAACACCATATATTTT.

Only a few counts were recorded for this clonotype. The gene calls are TRBV6-6 and TRBJ1-2, with 7 bases matching TRBD1. V was clipped by 5 bases and J by 0 bases; unmatched bases: 9. There are 16 residues in the CDR3. The germline CDR1 and CDR2 sequences are MNHNY and SVGAGI (reference sequence). The CDR3 region is CASSLTPGTANYGYTF. In DNA form, the CDR3 reads TGTGCCAGCAGTCTAACCCCCGGGACAGCTAACTATGGCTACACCTTC.

This rearrangement joins TRBV7-2 to TRBJ1-4; TRBD1 aligns across 7 bases. CDR3 length: 14 residues. V was pared by 5 bases and J by 7 bases, with 7 bases of the junction left unmatched. The germline V gene encodes CDR1 SGHTA and CDR2 FQGNSA. CDR3 amino acids: CASSLGGAGEKLFF. CDR3 nucleotide sequence: TGTGCCAGCAGCCTAGGGGGCGCTGGTGAAAAACTGTTTTTT. Full variable domain (rest looked up from reference TRBV7-2 and TRBJ1-4): GAGVSQSPSNKVTEKGKDVELRCDPISGHTALYWYRQSLGQGLEFLIYFQGNSAPDKSGLPSDRFSAERTGGSVSTLTIQRTQQEDSAVYLCASSLGGAGEKLFFGSGTQLSVL.